The 12 T cell receptor beta chains below come from one sample, sequenced in a study of blood T cells in healthy people across ages. Combining a sample-barcoded 5' primer with a J-beta primer mix, a second PCR ran for about 7 to 12 cycles. TCRdb re-derived calls from the 5' RACE reads in MiXCR, one entry per CDR3 protein. The sample lists around 1,500,000 distinct CDR3 sequences, roughly 40% seen once, with less than 8% in the top ten. Sequencing was carried out using blood. The receptors stem from a woman younger than 35 in good health.

This clonotype was found a few times. V gene TRBV20-1 combines with J gene TRBJ2-5; maybe TRBD2 (5 bases). This CDR3 is 14 amino acids long. Per the germline V gene, CDR1 is DFQATT and CDR2 is SNEGSKA (reference sequence). Trimming took 0 bases from V and 8 from J, leaving 16 bases between them. The CDR3 nucleotides read TGCAGTGCTAGAGATAGAAGACTGGAGGATACCCAGTACTTC. This encodes CSARDRRLEDTQYF.

The chain's CDR3 is CAISVSNYGYTF. The CDR3 nucleotides read TGTGCCATCAGTGTGTCGAACTATGGCTACACCTTC. The chain has TRBV10-3 and TRBJ1-2, with unresolved D. V was pared by 4 bases and J by 2 bases, with 5 bases between. Germline V CDR1 and CDR2: ENHRY, SYGVKD. CDR3 length: 12 residues.

This clonotype was seen a handful of times. The chain carries TRBV29-1 and TRBJ2-1; possibly TRBD2 for D (5 bases). The DNA matches TRBJ2-7 better at its end, which makes the J call doubtful. Germline V gene sequence: CDR1 SQVTM, CDR2 ANQGSEA. The CDR3 consists of 14 residues. The CDR3 loop reads CSVVGVASYNEQYF. The CDR3 DNA reads TGCAGCGTTGTCGGGGTTGCCTCCTACAATGAGCAGTACTTC.

This clonotype has at least ten counts. The chain joins TRBV29-1 to TRBJ2-3, with D perhaps matching TRBD2 (5 bases). This CDR3 has 15 amino acids. The V end was cut by 3 bases, the J end by 5 bases, with 18 bases between. Germline loops: CDR1 SQVTM, CDR2 ANQGSEA. CDR3 residues: CSVDRQHLSGDTQYF. The CDR3, as DNA: TGCAGCGTTGATCGGCAGCATCTAAGCGGAGATACGCAGTATTTT.

V gene TRBV11-2 combines with J gene TRBJ2-7; perhaps TRBD2 as D (5 bases). The J call is in doubt because the DNA end fits TRBJ2-5 better. CDR1 and CDR2 (germline): SGHAT, FQNNGV. The CDR3 is 14 amino acids. The CDR3 region has the DNA TGTGCCAGCAGCTTAGATCCCAAAGAGGGGACCCAGTACTTC. This sequence encodes CASSLDPKEGTQYF.

This clonotype was seen a few times. The J gene is TRBJ2-1, the V gene TRBV18; 12 bases are a match to TRBD2. Germline CDR1 reads KGHSH; CDR2 reads LQKENI. V trimming: 2 bases; J trimming: 7 bases; junction bases outside the gene matches: 3. This CDR3 has 15 residues. The CDR3 DNA is TGTGCCAGCTCACCAGGACTAGCGGGACAAAATGAGCAGTTCTTC. Its protein is CASSPGLAGQNEQFF.

There are a few counts of this clonotype. The rearrangement uses TRBV5-1 and TRBJ2-1; TRBD1 agrees at 8 bases. Germline CDR1 SGHRS, CDR2 YFSETQ. This CDR3 has 14 amino acids. With V trimmed by 5 bases and J by 5 bases, 6 bases remained unmatched. The CDR3 spells CASRPGTGDNEQFF. CDR3 DNA sequence: TGCGCCAGCAGACCCGGGACAGGAGACAATGAGCAGTTCTTC.

The V gene is TRBV7-8, the J gene TRBJ2-1, with TRBD2 matching over 11 bases. The last part of the DNA fits TRBJ2-7 better; the J call may be wrong. Germline V CDR1 and CDR2: SGHVS, FQNEAQ. The CDR3 length is 16 residues. This chain's CDR3 is CASTGGSGGAYNEQYF. As DNA, the CDR3 is TGTGCCAGCACCGGCGGTAGCGGGGGGGCCTACAATGAGCAGTACTTC.

This clonotype occurred a few times. The chain couples TRBV4-1 to TRBJ2-3; TRBD1 aligns across 8 bases. The CDR3 extends over 15 amino acids. Germline CDR1 and CDR2: MGHRA and YSYEKL. Trimming took 1 base from V and 5 from J; bases not matched to a gene: 5. The CDR3 bases are TGCGCCAGCAGCCAAGCGCAGGGGGCTGTAGATACGCAGTATTTT. It translates to CASSQAQGAVDTQYF.

The chain is built from TRBV9 and TRBJ2-1; 7 bases match TRBD2. CDR1 is SGDLS and CDR2 is YYNGEE in the germline V gene. The CDR3 consists of 17 residues. Trimming cost V 0 bases and J 2 bases; bases outside gene matches: 8. The CDR3 region has the DNA TGTGCCAGCAGCGTAGGAGCGGCTAGCGGTACCTACAATGAGCAGTTCTTC. Protein sequence: CASSVGAASGTYNEQFF.

This rearrangement joins TRBV9 to TRBJ2-3, with no clear D. The CDR3 consists of 13 residues. Germline V CDR1 and CDR2: SGDLS, YYNGEE. Trimming removed 1 base from V and 6 bases from J, with 9 bases in between. The CDR3 reads CASSVTRSDTQYF. In DNA, the CDR3 is TGTGCCAGCAGCGTAACCAGGTCGGATACGCAGTATTTT.

This clonotype showed up just once. CDR3 sequence: CASSSTVLGYTF. The CDR3 DNA sequence: TGTGCCAGCAGCTCGACAGTATTGGGCTACACCTTC. The chain combines TRBV7-9 with TRBJ1-2; D may be TRBD1 (5 bases). The CDR3 has 12 residues. Trimming shortened V by 4 bases and J by 8 bases, and 11 bases separated the two germline ends. Germline loops: CDR1 SEHNR, CDR2 FQNEAQ (reference sequence).